This T cell receptor (beta chain) was recovered during a study of CD8+ T cells in alopecia areata. In the case of this clone: The junction differs from germline at one of its ends, possibly a read error.

cDNA reverse transcribed from extracted RNA served as the sequencing template. Produced via immunoSEQ multiplex PCR; TCRdb's table is partial and in-frame only. Of approximately 210,000 clones listed, about three fifths are singletons. Stated treatment: oral pan-JAK inhibitor, 5-10 mg twice daily. Looked up from germline, CDR1 is GTSNPN and CDR2 is SVGIG (reference sequence). The CDR3 contains 13 residues. The sample was CD4+ T cells sorted from blood, taken at week 4, from a patient treated with tofacitinib. The rearrangement joins TRBV30 to TRBJ2-5; 11 nucleotides align to TRBD2. The sequence derives from a human donor with alopecia areata. The CDR3 region is CGYSGGALETQYF. The CDR3 nucleotides read TGCGGGTATAGCGGGGGGGCTTTGGAGACCCAGTACTTC.